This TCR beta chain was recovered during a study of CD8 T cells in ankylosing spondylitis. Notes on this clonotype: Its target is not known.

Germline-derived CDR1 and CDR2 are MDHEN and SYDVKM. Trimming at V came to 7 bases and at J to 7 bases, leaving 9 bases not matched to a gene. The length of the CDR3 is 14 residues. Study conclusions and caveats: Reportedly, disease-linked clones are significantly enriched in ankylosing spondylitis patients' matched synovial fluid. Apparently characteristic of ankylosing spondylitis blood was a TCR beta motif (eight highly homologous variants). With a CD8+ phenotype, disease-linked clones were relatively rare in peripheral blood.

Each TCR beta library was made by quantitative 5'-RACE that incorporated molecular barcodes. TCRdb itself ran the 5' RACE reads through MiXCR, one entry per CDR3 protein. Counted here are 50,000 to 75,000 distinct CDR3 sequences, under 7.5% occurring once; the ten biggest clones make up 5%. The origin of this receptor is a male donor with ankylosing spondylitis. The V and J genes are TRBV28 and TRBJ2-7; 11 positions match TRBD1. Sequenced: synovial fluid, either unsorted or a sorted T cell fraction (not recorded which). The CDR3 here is CASTRDRGSGEQYF. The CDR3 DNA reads TGTGCCAGCACACGGGACAGGGGGAGTGGGGAGCAGTACTTC.